The T cell receptor beta chain described here comes from a study of immune evolution from preneoplasia to lung adenocarcinoma. Using immunoSEQ multiplex PCR, the repertoire was profiled, and TCRdb retains in-frame clones only, with some absent. Here the sample spans a few thousand clones, approximately 86% being singletons. The CDR3 contains 14 residues. Germline lookup yields CDR1 SGHRS and CDR2 YFSETQ. V lost 4 bases, J lost 6 bases, and 15 bases lay in between. This receptor was taken from an older donor with lung adenocarcinoma. This chain joins TRBV5-1 and TRBJ2-3, with a possible D match to TRBD1 (5 bases). Sequenced sample: FFPE adjacent normal lung tissue. In nucleotides, the CDR3 is TGCGCCAGCAGCGCCCTAATAGGGGCGGATACGCAGTATTTT. This encodes CASSALIGADTQYF.